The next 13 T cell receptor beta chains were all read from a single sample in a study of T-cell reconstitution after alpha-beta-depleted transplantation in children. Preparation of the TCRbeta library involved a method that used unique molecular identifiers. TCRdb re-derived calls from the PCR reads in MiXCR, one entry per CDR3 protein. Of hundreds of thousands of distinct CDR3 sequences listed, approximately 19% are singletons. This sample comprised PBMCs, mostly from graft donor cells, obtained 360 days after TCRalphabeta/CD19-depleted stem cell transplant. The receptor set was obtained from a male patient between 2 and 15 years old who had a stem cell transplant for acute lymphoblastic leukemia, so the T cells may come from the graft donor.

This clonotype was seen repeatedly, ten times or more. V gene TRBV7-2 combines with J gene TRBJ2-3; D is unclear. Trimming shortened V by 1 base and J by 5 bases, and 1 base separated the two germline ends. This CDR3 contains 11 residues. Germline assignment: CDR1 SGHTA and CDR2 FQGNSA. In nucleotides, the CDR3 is TGTGCCAGCAGCTTAGTAGATACGCAGTATTTT. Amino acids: CASSLVDTQYF.

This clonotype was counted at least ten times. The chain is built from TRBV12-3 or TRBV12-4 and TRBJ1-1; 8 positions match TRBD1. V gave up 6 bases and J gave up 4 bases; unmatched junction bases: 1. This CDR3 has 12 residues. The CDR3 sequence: CASRTGGTEAFF. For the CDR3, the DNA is TGTGCCAGCAGAACAGGGGGCACTGAAGCTTTCTTT.

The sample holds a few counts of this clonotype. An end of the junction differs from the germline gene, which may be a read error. The CDR3 bases are TGTGCCAGCAGCCTAGCAGTTTTACAGAGCTCCTACAATGAGCAGTTCTTC. Its translation is CASSLAVLQSSYNEQFF. The chain joins TRBV7-8 to TRBJ2-1, with D perhaps matching TRBD2 (5 bases). There are 17 residues in the CDR3. Germline CDR1 SGHVS, CDR2 FQNEAQ.

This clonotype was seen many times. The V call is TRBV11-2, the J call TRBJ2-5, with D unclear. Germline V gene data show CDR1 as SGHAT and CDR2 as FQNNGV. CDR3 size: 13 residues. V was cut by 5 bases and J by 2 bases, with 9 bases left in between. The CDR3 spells CASSRDIQETQYF. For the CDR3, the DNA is TGTGCCAGCAGCCGAGACATACAAGAGACCCAGTACTTC. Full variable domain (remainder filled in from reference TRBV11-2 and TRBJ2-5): EAGVAQSPRYKIIEKRQSVAFWCNPISGHATLYWYQQILGQGPKLLIQFQNNGVVDDSQLPKDRFSAERLKGVDSTLKIQPAKLEDSAVYLCASSRDIQETQYFGPGTRLLVL.

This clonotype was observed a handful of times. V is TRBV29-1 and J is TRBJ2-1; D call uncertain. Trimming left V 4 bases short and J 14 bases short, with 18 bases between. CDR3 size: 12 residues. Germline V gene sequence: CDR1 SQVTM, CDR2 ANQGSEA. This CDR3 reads CSVVFQIGEEFF. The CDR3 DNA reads TGCAGCGTTGTATTTCAGATCGGAGAAGAGTTCTTC.

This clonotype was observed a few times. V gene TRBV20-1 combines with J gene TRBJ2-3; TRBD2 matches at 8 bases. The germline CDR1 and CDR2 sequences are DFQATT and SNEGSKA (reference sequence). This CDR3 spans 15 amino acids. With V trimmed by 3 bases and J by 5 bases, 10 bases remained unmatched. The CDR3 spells CSASISGGMLDTQYF. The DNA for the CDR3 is TGCAGTGCTAGTATAAGCGGGGGAATGCTAGATACGCAGTATTTT.

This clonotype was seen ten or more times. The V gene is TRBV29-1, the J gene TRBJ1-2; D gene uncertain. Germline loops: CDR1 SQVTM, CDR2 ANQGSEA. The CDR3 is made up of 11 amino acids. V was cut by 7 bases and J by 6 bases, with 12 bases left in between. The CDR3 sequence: CSAGKDHGYTF. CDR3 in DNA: TGCAGCGCCGGAAAAGACCATGGCTACACCTTC.

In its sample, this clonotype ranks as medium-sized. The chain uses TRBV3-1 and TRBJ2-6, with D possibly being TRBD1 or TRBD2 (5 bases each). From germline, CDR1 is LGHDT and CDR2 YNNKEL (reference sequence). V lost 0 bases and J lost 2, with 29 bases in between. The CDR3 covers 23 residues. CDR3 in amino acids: CASSQEGDGTLYLTPPGANVLTF. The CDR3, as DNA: TGTGCCAGCAGCCAAGAGGGGGACGGTACTCTTTACCTTACCCCGCCTGGGGCCAACGTCCTGACTTTC.

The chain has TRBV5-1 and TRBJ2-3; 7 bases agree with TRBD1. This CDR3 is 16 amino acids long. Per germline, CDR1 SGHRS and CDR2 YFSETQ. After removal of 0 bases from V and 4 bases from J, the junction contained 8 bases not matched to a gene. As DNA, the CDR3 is TGCGCCAGCAGCTTGGAGACAGGGCTATTCGCAGATACGCAGTATTTT. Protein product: CASSLETGLFADTQYF.

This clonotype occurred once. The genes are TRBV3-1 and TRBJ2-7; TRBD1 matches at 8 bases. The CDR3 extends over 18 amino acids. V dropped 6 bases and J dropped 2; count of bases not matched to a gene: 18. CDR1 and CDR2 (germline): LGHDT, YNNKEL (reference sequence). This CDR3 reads CASSPRQGSAPGTYEQYF. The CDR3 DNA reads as TGTGCCAGCAGTCCCCGACAGGGGAGCGCCCCGGGGACCTACGAGCAGTACTTC.

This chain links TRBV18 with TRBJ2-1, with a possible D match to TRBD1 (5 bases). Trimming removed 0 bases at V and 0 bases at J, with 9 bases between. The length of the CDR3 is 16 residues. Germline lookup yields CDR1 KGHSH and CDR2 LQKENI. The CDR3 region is CASSPPDIRSYNEQFF. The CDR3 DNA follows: TGTGCCAGCTCACCACCGGACATCCGCTCCTACAATGAGCAGTTCTTC.

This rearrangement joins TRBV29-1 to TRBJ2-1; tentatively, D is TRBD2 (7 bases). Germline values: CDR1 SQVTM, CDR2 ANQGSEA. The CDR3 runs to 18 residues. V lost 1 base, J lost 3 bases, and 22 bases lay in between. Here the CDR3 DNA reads TGCAGCGTTGAAGGAGAAGTGAACGGGGGGCTTCGCTACAATGAGCAGTTCTTC. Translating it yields CSVEGEVNGGLRYNEQFF.

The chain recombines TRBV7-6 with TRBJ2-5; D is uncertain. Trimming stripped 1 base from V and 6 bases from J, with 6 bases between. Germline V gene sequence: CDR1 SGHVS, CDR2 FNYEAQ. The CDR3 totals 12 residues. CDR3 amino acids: CASSLELQTQYF. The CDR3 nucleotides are TGTGCCAGCAGCTTAGAGTTGCAGACCCAGTACTTC.